A selection of T cell receptor beta chains follows, all from one sample in a study of blood T cell repertoires in COVID-19. Repertoires were generated with immunoSEQ multiplex PCR, while TCRdb's copy carries only in-frame clones and drops some. The sample lists 140,000 or so clones, roughly 89% occurring once. Sequenced material: peripheral blood. Receptors were obtained from a human donor in a cohort sampled during active COVID-19. Each CDR3 is given with its conserved first and last residue. D genes are given only for firm matches. Clone size is given for some rows only: seen once, a few or many times, or a class if the clone is expanded.

cdr3_aa cdr3_nt v_call d_call clone_size j_call
CASSTGGTEAFF TGTGCCAGCAGCACCGGGGGGACTGAAGCTTTCTTT TRBV7-8 . . TRBJ1-1
CASSAGQGLYEQYF TGTGCCAGCAGCGCAGGACAGGGCCTATACGAGCAGTACTTC TRBV9 TRBD1 . TRBJ2-7
CASSLVRGYQETQYF TGTGCCAGCAGCTTAGTGAGGGGGTACCAAGAGACCCAGTACTTC TRBV11-1 . . TRBJ2-5
CASSFSGAPTDTQYF TGTGCCAGCAGTTTTAGCGGGGCCCCCACAGATACGCAGTATTTT TRBV7-2 TRBD2 . TRBJ2-3
CASSLETSGDRTQYF TGCGCCAGCAGCTTGGAGACTAGCGGGGATAGGACCCAGTACTTC TRBV5-1 TRBD2 . TRBJ2-5
CASSQFPGGPYEQYF TGTGCCAGCAGCCAATTTCCAGGCGGGCCCTACGAGCAGTACTTC TRBV16 . . TRBJ2-7
CASSESTVAFDQPQHF TGTGCCAGCAGTGAATCCACAGTTGCCTTCGATCAGCCCCAGCATTTT TRBV25-1 . few TRBJ1-5
CASSISLGQRNTEAFF TGTGCCAGTAGTATCTCTCTGGGACAGAGGAACACTGAAGCTTTCTTT TRBV19 TRBD1 . TRBJ1-1
CASSPEIQENTGELFF TGTGCCAGCAGCCCCGAAATACAGGAGAACACCGGGGAGCTGTTTTTT TRBV5-4 . . TRBJ2-2
CAWSDYFNSPLHF TGTGCCTGGAGTGACTACTTTAATTCACCCCTCCACTTT TRBV30 . few TRBJ1-6
CASSVEGGASVRDEAFF TGTGCCAGCAGCGTAGAAGGGGGCGCATCGGTGCGTGATGAAGCTTTCTTT TRBV9 TRBD1 . TRBJ1-1
CASSAGHNYGYTF TGTGCCAGCAGCGCGGGACATAACTATGGCTACACCTTC TRBV9 . few TRBJ1-2
CASSLQGARNEQFF TGTGCCAGCAGTTTACAGGGGGCGCGAAATGAGCAGTTCTTC TRBV27 TRBD1 . TRBJ2-1
CASRTRQGHNTEAFF TGTGCCAGTAGGACGAGGCAGGGACACAACACTGAAGCTTTCTTT TRBV19 . . TRBJ1-1
CASSPPVERETQYF TGTGCCAGCTCACCCCCGGTGGAGAGGGAGACCCAGTACTTC TRBV18 . once TRBJ2-5
CASSRGDRGEYEQYF TGTGCCAGCAGCCGAGGGGACAGGGGGGAGTACGAGCAGTACTTC TRBV13 TRBD1 . TRBJ2-7
CASSNGGGPYYGYTF TGCGCCAGCAGCAACGGGGGGGGCCCGTACTATGGCTACACCTTC TRBV4-1 . . TRBJ1-2
CAWSVTYGYGYTF TGTGCCTGGAGTGTAACTTACGGCTATGGCTACACCTTC TRBV30 . . TRBJ1-2
CASSGLSSGGAYEQYF TGCGCCAGCAGCGGGCTTAGTAGCGGGGGGGCCTACGAGCAGTACTTC TRBV5-1 TRBD2 . TRBJ2-7
CASSYQGVDTGELFF TGTGCCAGCAGCTACCAGGGTGTGGACACCGGGGAGCTGTTTTTT TRBV7-8 . . TRBJ2-2
CSASRSGLADTGELFF TGCAGTGCTAGTCGTTCCGGACTAGCGGACACCGGGGAGCTGTTTTTT TRBV20-1 TRBD2 . TRBJ2-2
CASSTGQGFSGANVLTF TGTGCCAGTAGTACGGGACAGGGTTTTTCTGGGGCCAACGTCCTGACTTTC TRBV19 TRBD1 . TRBJ2-6
CASSSLGGGQGNEQFF TGTGCCAGCAGTTCTCTAGGGGGGGGCCAAGGAAATGAGCAGTTCTTC TRBV27 . . TRBJ2-1
CASSSISGTGENYGYTF TGTGCCAGCAGCTCGATCTCCGGGACAGGCGAGAACTATGGCTACACCTTC TRBV7-3 TRBD1 . TRBJ1-2
CAISSPRGTFRFSGNTIYF TGTGCCATCTCATCACCCCGCGGGACGTTCCGTTTCTCTGGAAACACCATATATTTT TRBV19 . . TRBJ1-3
CASWDRNVYGYTF TGTGCCTCCTGGGACAGAAACGTCTATGGCTACACCTTC TRBV30 TRBD1 . TRBJ1-2
CASSQEHAGYYEQYF TGCGCCAGCAGCCAAGAACACGCAGGGTACTACGAGCAGTACTTC TRBV4-3 . . TRBJ2-7
CASSLPSNNEQFF TGCGCCAGCAGCTTGCCTAGTAACAATGAGCAGTTCTTC TRBV5-1 . . TRBJ2-1
CASSLRTSGGTDTQYF TGTGCCAGCAGCTTGAGGACTAGCGGGGGCACAGATACGCAGTATTTT TRBV7-2 TRBD2 once TRBJ2-3
CASSDDRQNTEAFF TGCGCCAGCAGCGACGACAGGCAGAACACTGAAGCTTTCTTT TRBV5-1 . . TRBJ1-1
CASSVGTSMETQYF TGTGCCAGCAGCGTAGGGACTAGCATGGAGACCCAGTACTTC TRBV9 TRBD2 . TRBJ2-5
CASSLETGASTGELFF TGTGCCAGCAGCTTGGAGACAGGGGCTTCCACCGGGGAGCTGTTTTTT TRBV7-2 TRBD1 . TRBJ2-2
CASSIEGDIINQPQHF TGTGCCAGTAGTATAGAGGGAGACATCATAAATCAGCCCCAGCATTTT TRBV19 . . TRBJ1-5
CATGPSYSERRYNSPLHF TGTGCCACCGGCCCCAGTTACAGTGAACGGCGCTATAATTCACCCCTCCACTTT TRBV24-1 . . TRBJ1-6
CASSLSGGSTDTQYF TGTGCCAGCAGCTTATCTGGCGGGAGTACAGATACGCAGTATTTT TRBV11-2 TRBD2 . TRBJ2-3
CASSLEGAGSPYEQYF TGCGCCAGCAGCTTGGAGGGAGCGGGGAGTCCCTACGAGCAGTACTTC TRBV5-1 TRBD2 . TRBJ2-7
CSVVTGGGGYTF TGCAGCGTTGTCACAGGGGGCGGTGGCTACACCTTC TRBV29-1 TRBD1 . TRBJ1-2
CASSPTGGRANYGYTF TGTGCCAGCAGTCCTACTGGGGGGAGAGCTAACTATGGCTACACCTTC TRBV28 . . TRBJ1-2
CASSPDSTQDYIF TGTGCCAGCTCACCTGATAGCACACAAGACTACATCTTC TRBV18 . . TRBJ1-2
CASSTRQGSQPQHF TGTGCCAGTAGTACGCGACAGGGCTCGCAGCCCCAGCATTTT TRBV19 TRBD1 few TRBJ1-5
CASSPPAGGAKGGELFF TGTGCCAGCAGCCCTCCAGCTGGGGGGGCCAAGGGCGGGGAGCTGTTTTTT TRBV11-3 . once TRBJ2-2
CASSKSGGFTGELFF TGTGCCAGCAGCAAAAGCGGGGGGTTCACCGGGGAGCTGTTTTTT TRBV7-3 TRBD2 once TRBJ2-2
CASSSPEGAPYGYTF TGTGCCAGCAGCTCCCCCGAAGGGGCGCCCTATGGCTACACCTTC TRBV5-4 . . TRBJ1-2
CASSSGQGNEQYF TGTGCCAGCAGCTCGGGACAGGGGAACGAGCAGTACTTC TRBV7-3 TRBD1 . TRBJ2-7
CASSLDRVAGTGSDRGTF TGTGCCAGCAGCTTGGACAGGGTCGCGGGCACCGGTTCCGACCGAGGAACATTT TRBV7-2 TRBD1 . TRBJ1-1
CASSLGANTEAFF TGTGCCAGCAGCTTAGGAGCCAACACTGAAGCTTTCTTT TRBV11-2 . . TRBJ1-1
CASSVGQRVEAFF TGCGCCAGCAGCGTGGGACAGCGGGTTGAAGCTTTCTTT TRBV10-2 TRBD1 . TRBJ1-1
CASSQEGLEQFF TGTGCCAGTAGTCAGGAGGGGTTAGAACAGTTCTTC TRBV19 . . TRBJ2-1
CASSSRARQGYSYEQYF TGTGCCAGCAGTTCCCGGGCCAGACAGGGGTACTCCTACGAGCAGTACTTC TRBV27 TRBD1 . TRBJ2-7